This TCR beta chain was recovered during a study of cytomegalovirus exposure and HLA in healthy donors. PCR involved 60 Vbeta and 13 Jbeta primers. Produced via immunoSEQ multiplex PCR; TCRdb's table is partial and in-frame only. Of fewer than 200,000 clones in the sample, roughly 80% were seen once. The germline gives CDR1 SEHNR, CDR2 FQNEAQ (reference sequence). The CDR3 is made up of 16 amino acids. Unmatched junction bases numbered 8, after V lost 6 bases and J lost 1 base. Study results and caveats: A later analysis found TCR association rates differed by HLA locus, highest for DRB1 and lowest for HLA-C.

Details on this clone: Its antigen is as yet unknown.

This sequence was found in a human donor in good health. V usage is TRBV7-9 and J usage is TRBJ2-2, with TRBD1 identical over 7 bases. The material sequenced was PBMCs. The chain's CDR3 is CASSRQGLGNTGELFF. CDR3 in DNA: TGTGCCAGCAGTCGACAGGGTTTGGGGAACACCGGGGAGCTGTTTTTT.